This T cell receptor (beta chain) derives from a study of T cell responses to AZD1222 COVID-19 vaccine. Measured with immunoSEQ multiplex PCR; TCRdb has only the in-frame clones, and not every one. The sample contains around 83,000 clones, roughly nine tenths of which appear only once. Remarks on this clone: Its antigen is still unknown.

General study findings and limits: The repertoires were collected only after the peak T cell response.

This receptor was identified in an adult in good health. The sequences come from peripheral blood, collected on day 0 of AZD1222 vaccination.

The CDR3 here is CATSRGYGYQPQHF. The CDR3 bases are TGTGCCACCAGCAGAGGGTACGGATATCAGCCCCAGCATTTT. The genes are TRBV15 and TRBJ1-5; D unresolved. V was clipped by 1 base and J by 5 bases, with 9 bases between them. The CDR3 has 14 residues. Per the germline V gene, CDR1 is LNHNV and CDR2 is YYDKDF (reference sequence).